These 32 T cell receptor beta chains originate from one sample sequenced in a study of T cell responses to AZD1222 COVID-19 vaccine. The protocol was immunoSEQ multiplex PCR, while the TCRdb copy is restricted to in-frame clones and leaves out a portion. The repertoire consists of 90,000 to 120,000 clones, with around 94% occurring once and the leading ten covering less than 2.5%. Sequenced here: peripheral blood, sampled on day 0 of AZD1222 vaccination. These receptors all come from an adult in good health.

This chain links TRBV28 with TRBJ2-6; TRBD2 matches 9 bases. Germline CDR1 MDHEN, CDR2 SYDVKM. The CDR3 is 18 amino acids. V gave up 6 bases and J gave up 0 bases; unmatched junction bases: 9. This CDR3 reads CASRLQRGDYSGANVLTF. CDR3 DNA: TGTGCCAGCAGACTCCAGCGGGGGGATTACTCTGGGGCCAACGTCCTGACTTTC. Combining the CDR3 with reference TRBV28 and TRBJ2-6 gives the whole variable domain DVKVTQSSRYLVKRTGEKVFLECVQDMDHENMFWYRQDPGLGLRLIYFSYDVKMKEKGDIPEGYSVSREKKERFSLILESASTNQTSMYLCASRLQRGDYSGANVLTFGAGSRLTVL.

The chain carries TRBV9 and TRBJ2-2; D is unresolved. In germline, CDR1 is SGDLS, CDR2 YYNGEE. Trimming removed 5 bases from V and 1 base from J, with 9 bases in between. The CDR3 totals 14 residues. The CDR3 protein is CASRPQGNTGELFF. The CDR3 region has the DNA TGTGCCAGCAGGCCCCAAGGGAACACCGGGGAGCTGTTTTTT. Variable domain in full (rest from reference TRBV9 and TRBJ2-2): DSGVTQTPKHLITATGQRVTLRCSPRSGDLSVYWYQQSLDQGLQFLIQYYNGEERAKGNILERFSAQQFPDLHSELNLSSLELGDSALYFCASRPQGNTGELFFGEGSRLTVL.

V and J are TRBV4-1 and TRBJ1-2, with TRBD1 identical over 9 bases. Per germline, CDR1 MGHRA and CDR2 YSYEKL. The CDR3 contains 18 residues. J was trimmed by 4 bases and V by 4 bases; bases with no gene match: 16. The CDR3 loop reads CASSPKTTGTGIFYGYTF. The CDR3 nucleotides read TGCGCCAGCAGCCCCAAAACCACCGGGACAGGGATTTTCTATGGCTACACCTTC.

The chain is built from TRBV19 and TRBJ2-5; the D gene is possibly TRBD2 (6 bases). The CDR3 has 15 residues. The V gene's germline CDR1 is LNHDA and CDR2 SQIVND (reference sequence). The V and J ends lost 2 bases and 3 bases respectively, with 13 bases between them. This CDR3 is CASSIMTGGEETQYF. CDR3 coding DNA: TGTGCCAGTAGTATAATGACCGGGGGTGAAGAGACCCAGTACTTC.

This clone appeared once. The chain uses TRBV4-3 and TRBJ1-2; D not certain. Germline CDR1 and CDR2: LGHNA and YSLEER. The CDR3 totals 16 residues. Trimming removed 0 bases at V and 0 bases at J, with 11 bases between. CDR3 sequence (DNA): TGCGCCAGCAGCCAAGACCTTGGGATCCCTAACTATGGCTACACCTTC. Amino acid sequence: CASSQDLGIPNYGYTF.

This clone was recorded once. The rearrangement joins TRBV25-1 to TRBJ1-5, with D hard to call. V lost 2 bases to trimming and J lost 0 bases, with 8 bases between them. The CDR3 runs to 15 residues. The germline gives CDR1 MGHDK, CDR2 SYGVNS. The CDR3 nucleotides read TGTGCCAGCAGTGAAGGCACCTATAGCAATCAGCCCCAGCATTTT. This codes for CASSEGTYSNQPQHF.

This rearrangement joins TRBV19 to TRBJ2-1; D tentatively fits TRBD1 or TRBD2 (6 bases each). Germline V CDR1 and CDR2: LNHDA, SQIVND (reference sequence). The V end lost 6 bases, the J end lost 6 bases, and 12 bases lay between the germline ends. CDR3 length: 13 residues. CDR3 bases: TGTGCCAGTAGGGAGGGGGTTATCAATGAGCAGTTCTTC. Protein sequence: CASREGVINEQFF.

The CDR3 protein is CASSLDRGPYEQYF. Written as DNA, the CDR3 is TGTGCCAGCAGCCTGGACAGGGGGCCCTACGAGCAGTACTTC. The chain uses TRBV28 and TRBJ2-7; TRBD1 matches 11 bases. CDR1 is MDHEN and CDR2 is SYDVKM in the germline V gene. V shed 6 bases, J shed 2 bases, and the junction held 3 bases outside the gene matches. CDR3 length equals 14 residues.

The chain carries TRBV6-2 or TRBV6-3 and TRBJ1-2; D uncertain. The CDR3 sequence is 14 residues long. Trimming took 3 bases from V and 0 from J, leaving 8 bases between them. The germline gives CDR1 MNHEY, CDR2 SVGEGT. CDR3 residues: CASSYWDANYGYTF. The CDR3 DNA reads TGTGCCAGCAGTTATTGGGATGCTAACTATGGCTACACCTTC.

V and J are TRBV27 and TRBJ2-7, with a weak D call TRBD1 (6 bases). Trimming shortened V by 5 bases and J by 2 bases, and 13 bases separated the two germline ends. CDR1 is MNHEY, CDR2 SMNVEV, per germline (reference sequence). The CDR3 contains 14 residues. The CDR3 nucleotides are TGTGCCAGCAGTCCGGAGGCAGGGGCCTACGAGCAGTACTTC. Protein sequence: CASSPEAGAYEQYF.

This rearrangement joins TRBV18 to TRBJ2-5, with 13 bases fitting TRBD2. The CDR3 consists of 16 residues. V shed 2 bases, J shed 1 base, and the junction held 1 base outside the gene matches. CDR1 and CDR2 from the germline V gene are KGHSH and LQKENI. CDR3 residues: CASSPGTSGIQETQYF. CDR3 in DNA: TGTGCCAGCTCACCAGGGACTAGCGGGATCCAAGAGACCCAGTACTTC.

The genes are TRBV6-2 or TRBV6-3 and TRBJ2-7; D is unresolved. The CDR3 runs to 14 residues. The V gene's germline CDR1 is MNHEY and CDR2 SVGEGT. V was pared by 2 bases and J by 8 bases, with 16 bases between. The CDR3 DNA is TGTGCCAGCAGTTACCAGAGTACACGGACCAAGCAGTACTTC. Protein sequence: CASSYQSTRTKQYF.

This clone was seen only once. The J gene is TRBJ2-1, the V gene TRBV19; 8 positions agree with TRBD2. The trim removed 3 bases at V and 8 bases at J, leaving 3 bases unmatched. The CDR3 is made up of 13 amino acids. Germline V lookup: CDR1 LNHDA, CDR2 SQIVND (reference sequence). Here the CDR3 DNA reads TGTGCCAGTAGTATGGGGACTAGGGATGAGCAGTTCTTC. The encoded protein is CASSMGTRDEQFF. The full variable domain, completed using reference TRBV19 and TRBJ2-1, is DGGITQSPKYLFRKEGQNVTLSCEQNLNHDAMYWYRQDPGQGLRLIYYSQIVNDFQKGDIAEGYSVSREKKESFPLTVTSAQKNPTAFYLCASSMGTRDEQFFGPGTRLTVL.

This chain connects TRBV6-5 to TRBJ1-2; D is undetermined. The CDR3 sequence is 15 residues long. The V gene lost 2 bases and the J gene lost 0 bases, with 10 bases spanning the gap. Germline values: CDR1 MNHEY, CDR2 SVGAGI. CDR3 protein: CASSYLEAANYGYTF. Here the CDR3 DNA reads TGTGCCAGCAGTTACCTCGAGGCCGCTAACTATGGCTACACCTTC.

CDR3 amino acids: CASSLEGGASYEQYF. The CDR3 DNA reads TGTGCCAGCAGCCTGGAGGGGGGGGCCTCCTACGAGCAGTACTTC. The chain combines TRBV5-6 with TRBJ2-7; tentatively, D is TRBD2 (7 bases). Germline V gene lookup returns CDR1 SGHDT and CDR2 YYEEEE. The germline V and J ends were trimmed by 4 bases and 0 bases, with 14 bases remaining between them. This CDR3 has 15 residues.

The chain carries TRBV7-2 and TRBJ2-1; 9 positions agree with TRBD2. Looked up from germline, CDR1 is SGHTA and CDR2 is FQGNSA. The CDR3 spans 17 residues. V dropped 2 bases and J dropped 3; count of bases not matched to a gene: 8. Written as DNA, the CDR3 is TGTGCCAGCAGCTTACTCAAGCGGGGGGCGTACTACAATGAGCAGTTCTTC. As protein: CASSLLKRGAYYNEQFF. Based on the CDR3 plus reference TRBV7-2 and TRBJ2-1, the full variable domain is GAGVSQSPSNKVTEKGKDVELRCDPISGHTALYWYRQSLGQGLEFLIYFQGNSAPDKSGLPSDRFSAERTGGSVSTLTIQRTQQEDSAVYLCASSLLKRGAYYNEQFFGPGTRLTVL.

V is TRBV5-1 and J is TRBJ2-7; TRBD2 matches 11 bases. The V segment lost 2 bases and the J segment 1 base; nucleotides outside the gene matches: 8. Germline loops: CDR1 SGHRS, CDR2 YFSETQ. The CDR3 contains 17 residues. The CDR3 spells CASSFRLAGGLSYEQYF. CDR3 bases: TGCGCCAGCAGCTTTCGGCTAGCGGGAGGCCTATCCTACGAGCAGTACTTC. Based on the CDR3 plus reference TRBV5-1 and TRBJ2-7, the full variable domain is KAGVTQTPRYLIKTRGQQVTLSCSPISGHRSVSWYQQTPGQGLQFLFEYFSETQRNKGNFPGRFSGRQFSNSRSEMNVSTLELGDSALYLCASSFRLAGGLSYEQYFGPGTRLTVT.

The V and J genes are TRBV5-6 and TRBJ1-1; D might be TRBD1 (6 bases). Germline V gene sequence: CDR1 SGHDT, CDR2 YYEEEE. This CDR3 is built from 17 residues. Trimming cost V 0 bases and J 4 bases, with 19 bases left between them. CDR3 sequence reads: CASSLDQGRLKSTEAFF. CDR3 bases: TGTGCCAGCAGCTTGGATCAGGGGCGGTTAAAAAGCACTGAAGCTTTCTTT.

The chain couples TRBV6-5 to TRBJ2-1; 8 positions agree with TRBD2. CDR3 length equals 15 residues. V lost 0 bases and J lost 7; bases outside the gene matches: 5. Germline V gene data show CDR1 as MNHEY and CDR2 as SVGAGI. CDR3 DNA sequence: TGTGCCAGCAGTTACTCCCCGGGGGGGTTAAATGAGCAGTTCTTC. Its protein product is CASSYSPGGLNEQFF.

CDR3 coding DNA: TGTGCCAGCAGCCAAGAATCGGGTCCGTCGCCCCTCCACTTT. Its protein product is CASSQESGPSPLHF. V and J are TRBV4-2 and TRBJ1-6; no definite D call. V was clipped by 0 bases and J by 13 bases, with 13 bases between them. Germline V gene data show CDR1 as LGHNA and CDR2 as YNFKEQ. The CDR3 is 14 residues long.

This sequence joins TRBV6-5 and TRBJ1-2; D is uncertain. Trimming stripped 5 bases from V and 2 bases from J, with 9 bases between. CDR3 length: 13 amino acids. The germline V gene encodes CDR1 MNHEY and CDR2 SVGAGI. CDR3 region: CASSRARNYGYTF. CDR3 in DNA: TGTGCCAGCAGTAGGGCGAGGAACTATGGCTACACCTTC.

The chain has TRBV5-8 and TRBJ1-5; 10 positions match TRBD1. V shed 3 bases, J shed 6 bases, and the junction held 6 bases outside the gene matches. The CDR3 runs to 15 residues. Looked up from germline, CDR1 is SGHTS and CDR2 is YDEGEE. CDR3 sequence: CASSSGTGVVQPQHF. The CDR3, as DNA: TGTGCCAGCAGCTCCGGGACAGGGGTCGTTCAGCCCCAGCATTTT.

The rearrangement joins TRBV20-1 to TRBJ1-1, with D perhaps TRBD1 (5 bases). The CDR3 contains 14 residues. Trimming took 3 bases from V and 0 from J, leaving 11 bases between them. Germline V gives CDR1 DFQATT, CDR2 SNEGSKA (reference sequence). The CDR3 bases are TGCAGTGCTAGTCTTGGGGGGATGAACACTGAAGCTTTCTTT. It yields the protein CSASLGGMNTEAFF.

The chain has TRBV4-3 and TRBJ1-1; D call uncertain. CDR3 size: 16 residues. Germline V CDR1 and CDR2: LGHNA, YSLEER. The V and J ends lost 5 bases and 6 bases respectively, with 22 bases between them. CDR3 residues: CASSSKTTLAGAEAFF. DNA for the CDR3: TGCGCCAGCAGCTCAAAGACGACCTTAGCAGGCGCTGAAGCTTTCTTT.

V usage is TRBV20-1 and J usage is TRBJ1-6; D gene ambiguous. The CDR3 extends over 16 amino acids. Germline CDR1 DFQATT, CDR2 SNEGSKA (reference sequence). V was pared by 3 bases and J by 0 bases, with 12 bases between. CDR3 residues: CSASRVESSYNSPLHF. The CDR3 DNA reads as TGCAGTGCTAGTAGAGTGGAAAGCTCCTATAATTCACCCCTCCACTTT.

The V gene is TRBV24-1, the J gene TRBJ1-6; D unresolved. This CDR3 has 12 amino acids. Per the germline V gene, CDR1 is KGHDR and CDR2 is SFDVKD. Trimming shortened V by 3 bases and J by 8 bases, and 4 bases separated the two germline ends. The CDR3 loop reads CATSDQDSPLHF. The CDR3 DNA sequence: TGTGCCACCAGTGATCAGGATTCACCCCTCCACTTT.

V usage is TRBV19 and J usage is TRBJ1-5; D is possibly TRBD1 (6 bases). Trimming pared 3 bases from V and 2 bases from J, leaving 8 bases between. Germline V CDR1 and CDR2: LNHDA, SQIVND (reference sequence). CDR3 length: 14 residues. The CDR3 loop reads CASSIWTGNQPQHF. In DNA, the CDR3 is TGTGCCAGTAGTATTTGGACAGGCAATCAGCCCCAGCATTTT.

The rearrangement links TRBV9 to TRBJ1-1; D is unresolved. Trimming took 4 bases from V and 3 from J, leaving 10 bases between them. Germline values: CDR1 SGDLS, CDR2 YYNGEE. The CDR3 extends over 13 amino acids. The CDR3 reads CASSPTTDTEAFF. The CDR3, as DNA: TGTGCCAGCAGCCCGACGACCGACACTGAAGCTTTCTTT.

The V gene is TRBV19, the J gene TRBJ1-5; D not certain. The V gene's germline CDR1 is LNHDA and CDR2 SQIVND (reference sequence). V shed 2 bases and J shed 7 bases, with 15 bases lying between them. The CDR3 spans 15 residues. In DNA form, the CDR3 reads TGTGCCAGTAGTATATCAGAACTTTTTACGCAGCCCCAGCATTTT. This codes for CASSISELFTQPQHF.

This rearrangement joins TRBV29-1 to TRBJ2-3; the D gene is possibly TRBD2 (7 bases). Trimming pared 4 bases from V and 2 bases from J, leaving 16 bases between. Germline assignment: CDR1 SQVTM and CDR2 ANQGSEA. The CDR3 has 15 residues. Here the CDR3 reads CSVVGASGLTDTQYF. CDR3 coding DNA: TGCAGCGTTGTGGGGGCTAGCGGCCTCACAGATACGCAGTATTTT.

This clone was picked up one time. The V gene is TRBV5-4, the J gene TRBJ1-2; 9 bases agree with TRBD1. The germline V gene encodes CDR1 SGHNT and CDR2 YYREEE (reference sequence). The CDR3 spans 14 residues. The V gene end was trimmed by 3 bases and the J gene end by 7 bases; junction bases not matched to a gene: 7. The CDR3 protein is CASSSGTGYGGYTF. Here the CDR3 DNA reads TGTGCCAGCAGCTCCGGGACAGGGTACGGTGGCTACACCTTC.

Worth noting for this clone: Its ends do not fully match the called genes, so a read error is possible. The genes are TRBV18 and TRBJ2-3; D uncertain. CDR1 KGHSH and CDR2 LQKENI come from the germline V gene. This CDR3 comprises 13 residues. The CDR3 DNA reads TGTGCCAGCTCCCCGACTGGAGCAGATATGCAGTATTTT. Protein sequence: CASSPTGADMQYF.